A single sample gave rise to the 27 T cell receptor beta chains below, sequenced in a study of T cells in Graves' hyperthyroidism and ophthalmopathy (dated by TCRdb to the late 2010s). Library method: multiplex PCR. The reads were generated on an Illumina HiSeq 2000. Amplification of TCR beta CDR3 regions was carried out from RNA transcripts. The first round of RT-PCR for the TCR CDR3 was performed with the HTBI primer set and the Qiagen OneStep RT-PCR kit. TCRdb trimmed public reads at Q25 via fastp, called clones via MiXCR and kept in-frame beta chains. Under each unique CDR3 protein, matching rows form one entry showing the most common genes and DNA. The sample records a few hundred thousand distinct CDR3 sequences, around 14% of which are singletons. In total, the top ten clones hold around a third of the sample. The sequenced sample was blood. The receptors derive from a woman aged 30 to 39 with Graves' hyperthyroidism.

The table lists this clonotype with many counts. This chain joins TRBV12-3 or TRBV12-4 and TRBJ2-1, with 7 bases lining up with TRBD2. This CDR3 spans 15 amino acids. V gave up 2 bases and J gave up 6 bases; unmatched junction bases: 7. The CDR3 spells CASSLRVAGVNEQFF. The CDR3 DNA reads as TGTGCCAGCAGTTTACGGGTTGCGGGAGTCAATGAGCAGTTCTTC.

This clonotype was counted many times. This chain uses TRBV6-1 with TRBJ2-1; the match to TRBD1 covers 12 bases. This CDR3 region has 15 residues. With 5 bases clipped from V and 8 bases from J, the junction kept 7 bases outside the gene matches. The germline V gene has CDR1 MNHNS and CDR2 SASEGT. CDR3 protein: CASSPAGTGGYEQFF. CDR3 nucleotide sequence: TGTGCCAGCAGTCCCGCCGGGACAGGGGGCTATGAGCAGTTCTTC.

This chain links TRBV9 with TRBJ2-3, with 7 bases that match TRBD1. The CDR3 has 19 residues. Germline CDR1 reads SGDLS; CDR2 reads YYNGEE. V was pared by 2 bases and J by 1 base, with 16 bases of the junction left unmatched. The CDR3 DNA follows: TGTGCCAGCAGCGTGGGACAGTCGAAGTTTCGGTGGGGCACAGATACGCAGTATTTT. It is translated as CASSVGQSKFRWGTDTQYF.

This clonotype was recorded at least ten times. This chain joins TRBV5-8 and TRBJ1-6, with D possibly matching TRBD1 (6 bases). The length of the CDR3 is 14 residues. Trimming stripped 3 bases from V and 8 bases from J, with 12 bases between. Looked up from germline, CDR1 is SGHTS and CDR2 is YDEGEE. The DNA for the CDR3 is TGTGCCAGCAGCTGGGATTACAGGGATTCACCCCTCCACTTT. Its protein is CASSWDYRDSPLHF.

The chain carries TRBV5-1 and TRBJ2-1, with TRBD2 matching over 7 bases. V was clipped by 6 bases and J by 4 bases; unmatched bases: 10. Germline CDR1 SGHRS, CDR2 YFSETQ. The CDR3 runs to 15 residues. The CDR3 DNA is TGCGCCAGCACCTGGAGTACTAGCGCGTACAATGAGCAGTTCTTC. Translating it yields CASTWSTSAYNEQFF.

This clonotype was detected only a few times. The rearrangement uses TRBV6-1 and TRBJ2-4; TRBD2 matches 8 bases. The V gene's germline CDR1 is MNHNS and CDR2 SASEGT. Germline trimming cut 2 bases from V and 1 base from J; bases unmatched to any gene: 4. This CDR3 is built from 16 residues. This CDR3 reads CASSESGGAAKNIQYF. CDR3 sequence (DNA): TGTGCCAGCAGTGAAAGCGGGGGTGCGGCCAAAAACATTCAGTACTTC.

This clonotype was picked up many times. The chain is built from TRBV10-3 and TRBJ2-3, with a tentative D call TRBD2 (5 bases). The CDR3 is made up of 12 amino acids. Germline CDR1 and CDR2: ENHRY and SYGVKD. V was cut by 8 bases and J by 0 bases, with 6 bases left in between. Here the CDR3 DNA reads TGTGCCATCCGGACTAGCACAGATACGCAGTATTTT. It specifies CAIRTSTDTQYF.

V usage is TRBV29-1 and J usage is TRBJ1-2; TRBD1 is a possible D gene (6 bases). This CDR3 region has 15 residues. Per germline, CDR1 SQVTM and CDR2 ANQGSEA. With 3 bases removed from V and 5 bases from J, the gap between germline ends came to 19 bases. The CDR3 DNA reads as TGCAGCGTTGAGCCCCGGGACACCAACCCGTATGGCTACACCTTC. Translation gives CSVEPRDTNPYGYTF.

The CDR3 region has the DNA TGTGCCAGCAGTCGGTCGGGCAGGGAGGAGACCCAGTACTTC. Protein product: CASSRSGREETQYF. This chain connects TRBV27 to TRBJ2-5; D is tentatively TRBD1 or TRBD2 (5 bases each). Germline lookup yields CDR1 MNHEY and CDR2 SMNVEV (reference sequence). Trimming took off 5 bases at V and 5 bases at J, with 15 bases between the two ends. This CDR3 contains 14 residues.

This clonotype has ten or more counts. The chain combines TRBV3-1 with TRBJ2-7; 8 bases fit TRBD1. Trimming cost V 4 bases and J 3 bases; bases outside gene matches: 8. Germline values: CDR1 LGHDT, CDR2 YNNKEL (reference sequence). The CDR3 is 15 amino acids. CDR3 in amino acids: CASSRGQGGYYEQYF. Here the CDR3 DNA reads TGTGCCAGCAGCCGAGGACAGGGCGGTTACTACGAGCAGTACTTC.

V usage is TRBV19 and J usage is TRBJ2-1; TRBD2 is a possible D gene (6 bases). CDR3 length: 15 residues. Trimming cost V 4 bases and J 7 bases, with 17 bases left between them. The V gene's germline CDR1 is LNHDA and CDR2 SQIVND (reference sequence). CDR3 amino acids: CASSRGEVPQNEQFF. In DNA, the CDR3 is TGTGCCAGTAGTAGGGGGGAGGTTCCGCAGAATGAGCAGTTCTTC. Full variable domain (outside the CDR3, taken from reference TRBV19 and TRBJ2-1): DGGITQSPKYLFRKEGQNVTLSCEQNLNHDAMYWYRQDPGQGLRLIYYSQIVNDFQKGDIAEGYSVSREKKESFPLTVTSAQKNPTAFYLCASSRGEVPQNEQFFGPGTRLTVL.

This chain uses TRBV28 with TRBJ2-5; 8 bases agree with TRBD1. The ends lost 1 base at V and 5 bases at J; junction bases unmatched: 6. The CDR3 loop spans 15 amino acids. Looked up from germline, CDR1 is MDHEN and CDR2 is SYDVKM. In DNA form, the CDR3 reads TGTGCCAGCAGTTTATTTTCAGGGGGCGCCGAGACCCAGTACTTC. This gives the protein CASSLFSGGAETQYF.

This clonotype occurred many times. The chain links TRBV27 to TRBJ1-2; 7 positions agree with TRBD1. This CDR3 is built from 13 residues. CDR1 and CDR2 (germline): MNHEY, SMNVEV (reference sequence). The J segment lost 9 bases and the V segment lost 6 bases, leaving 10 bases of the junction unmatched. The CDR3 spells CASRADRASRYTF. The CDR3 DNA sequence: TGTGCCAGCAGAGCCGACAGGGCTTCACGCTACACCTTC.

This clonotype was observed at least ten times. CDR3 sequence (DNA): TGTGCCAGCAGCTCCATGGGAAGCACCGGGGAGCTGTTTTTT. This sequence encodes CASSSMGSTGELFF. The chain links TRBV11-2 to TRBJ2-2, with unresolved D. The CDR3 loop spans 14 amino acids. V gave up 4 bases and J gave up 4 bases, with 10 bases separating them. The germline V gene has CDR1 SGHAT and CDR2 FQNNGV.

This clonotype was found many times. The genes are TRBV2 and TRBJ2-3; D might be TRBD1 (5 bases). CDR3 length: 15 residues. Germline V lookup: CDR1 SNHLY, CDR2 FYNNEI. The V end lost 1 base, the J end lost 4 bases, and 12 bases lay between the germline ends. The CDR3 nucleotides read TGTGCCAGCAGTGAAGATGGATCCAGGGCAGATACGCAGTATTTT. Translated: CASSEDGSRADTQYF.

This clonotype was recorded at least ten times. Written as DNA, the CDR3 is TGCGCCAGCAGCCACAACAGGGACGGCTACACCTTC. It specifies CASSHNRDGYTF. The genes are TRBV5-1 and TRBJ1-2; the D gene is possibly TRBD1 (6 bases). V was clipped by 4 bases and J by 8 bases, with 12 bases between them. CDR3 length equals 12 residues. Germline CDR1 and CDR2: SGHRS and YFSETQ.

The rearrangement links TRBV19 to TRBJ1-2; 7 nucleotides agree with TRBD1. Germline V CDR1 and CDR2: LNHDA, SQIVND (reference sequence). The CDR3 runs to 15 residues. The V segment lost 4 bases and the J segment 4 bases; nucleotides outside the gene matches: 9. CDR3 sequence: CASSTRQGWGYGYTF. CDR3 nucleotide sequence: TGTGCCAGTAGTACCCGACAGGGTTGGGGCTATGGCTACACCTTC.

This clonotype turned up a few times. The chain links TRBV6-1 to TRBJ1-1; TRBD1 agrees at 8 bases. The CDR3 loop spans 13 amino acids. Germline V gene sequence: CDR1 MNHNS, CDR2 SASEGT. Germline trimming cut 7 bases from V and 0 bases from J; bases unmatched to any gene: 1. The CDR3 DNA sequence: TGTGCCAGCATGGGACAGGTGAACACTGAAGCTTTCTTT. This gives the protein CASMGQVNTEAFF.

V gene TRBV7-9 combines with J gene TRBJ2-1; TRBD2 agrees at 11 bases. CDR1 SEHNR and CDR2 FQNEAQ come from the germline V gene (reference sequence). The CDR3 covers 19 residues. V dropped 4 bases and J dropped 2; count of bases not matched to a gene: 13. CDR3 in DNA: TGTGCCAGCAGCTCAACCCTAGCGGGGGGCGGGAGCCCCTACAATGAGCAGTTCTTC. Its protein product is CASSSTLAGGGSPYNEQFF.

Points on this clonotype: At one of its ends the junction is not consistent with the germline gene, which may arise from a read error. This rearrangement joins TRBV7-7 to TRBJ1-5, with D possibly being TRBD1 (5 bases). Germline loops: CDR1 SSHAT, CDR2 FNYEAQ (reference sequence). The length of the CDR3 is 13 residues. Written as DNA, the CDR3 is TGTGCTAGCAGCAAAGACCGGGGGCAGCCCCAGCATTTT. Translating it yields CASSKDRGQPQHF. The complete variable domain, with remaining parts taken from reference TRBV7-7 and TRBJ1-5, reads GAGVSQSPRYKVTKRGQDVTLRCDPISSHATLYWYQQALGQGPEFLTYFNYEAQPDKSGLPSDRFSAERPEGSISTLTIQRTEQRDSAMYRCASSKDRGQPQHFGDGTRLSIL.

The chain links TRBV6-2 or TRBV6-3 to TRBJ2-1; the D gene is possibly TRBD2 (5 bases). The germline V and J ends were trimmed by 2 bases and 5 bases, with 7 bases remaining between them. The CDR3 covers 13 residues. Germline V gene lookup returns CDR1 MNHEY and CDR2 SVGEGT. CDR3 nucleotides: TGTGCCAGCAGTTACGGGGAGAACAATGAGCAGTTCTTC. Protein: CASSYGENNEQFF.

This clonotype was picked up many times. J is TRBJ2-4 and V is TRBV5-1; 14 nucleotides line up with TRBD2. Germline V lookup: CDR1 SGHRS, CDR2 YFSETQ. V dropped 4 bases and J dropped 7; count of bases not matched to a gene: 10. This CDR3 is 17 amino acids long. The CDR3 sequence: CASSEGLAGEGENIQYF. CDR3 sequence (DNA): TGCGCCAGCAGCGAGGGACTAGCGGGAGAGGGGGAGAACATTCAGTACTTC.

This clonotype was observed at least ten times. The V call is TRBV24-1, the J call TRBJ1-5; D unclear. The CDR3 spans 15 residues. Per the germline V gene, CDR1 is KGHDR and CDR2 is SFDVKD. The V end was cut by 4 bases, the J end by 5 bases, with 14 bases between. The CDR3 DNA follows: TGTGCCACCAGTGACCCGCGAAGGGATGATCAGCCCCAGCATTTT. Translation: CATSDPRRDDQPQHF.

The sample holds a few counts of this clonotype. The chain is built from TRBV20-1 and TRBJ2-3; TRBD1 aligns across 9 bases. The CDR3 has 13 amino acids. V trimming: 8 bases; J trimming: 1 base; junction bases outside the gene matches: 4. The germline V gene has CDR1 DFQATT and CDR2 SNEGSKA (reference sequence). CDR3 protein: CSTGGMGTDTQYF. DNA for the CDR3: TGCAGTACAGGGGGCATGGGCACAGATACGCAGTATTTT.

This chain joins TRBV29-1 and TRBJ2-7, with D possibly matching TRBD1 (6 bases). Germline V gives CDR1 SQVTM, CDR2 ANQGSEA. The CDR3 loop spans 14 amino acids. Trimming pared 7 bases from V and 4 bases from J, leaving 20 bases between. CDR3 DNA sequence: TGCAGCGCGGCACTACAGGGTAAGAAGTACGAGCAGTACTTC. Amino acid sequence: CSAALQGKKYEQYF.

The table lists this clonotype with many counts. The chain combines TRBV7-2 with TRBJ1-2, with 7 nucleotides matching TRBD1. The V gene's germline CDR1 is SGHTA and CDR2 FQGNSA. With V trimmed by 7 bases and J by 5 bases, 7 bases remained unmatched. CDR3 length: 13 amino acids. Here the CDR3 DNA reads TGTGCCAGCACCAAGACAGGGCATTATGGCTACACCTTC. It is translated as CASTKTGHYGYTF.

This clonotype was found many times. This rearrangement joins TRBV13 to TRBJ1-1, with 8 bases that match TRBD1. This CDR3 has 16 residues. Germline V gene sequence: CDR1 PRHDT, CDR2 FYEKMQ (reference sequence). V shed 5 bases and J 0 bases; nucleotides not matched to a gene: 8. CDR3 region: CASSERQGPLNTEAFF. DNA for the CDR3: TGTGCCAGCAGCGAGCGACAGGGGCCCTTGAACACTGAAGCTTTCTTT. The full variable domain, completed using reference TRBV13 and TRBJ1-1, is AAGVIQSPRHLIKEKRETATLKCYPIPRHDTVYWYQQGPGQDPQFLISFYEKMQSDKGSIPDRFSAQQFSDYHSELNMSSLELGDSALYFCASSERQGPLNTEAFFGQGTRLTVV.